Listed below are T cell receptor beta chains from one sample, sequenced in a study of response to subunit inactivated influenza vaccine. TCRdb called the RT-PCR reads again in MiXCR, with one record for every CDR3 protein. The sample records roughly 620,000 distinct CDR3 sequences, over 9% being singletons. A further study also used this sample, focusing on T cells expressing NK-cell markers.

The sample consisted of PBMCs from blood, taken on the day of vaccination. The receptors originated from a man in his fifties who received an inactivated influenza vaccine. Both conserved end residues are part of each CDR3. A D gene is named only where the DNA matches it firmly. The size of a clone is reported for some rows only, either as once, few or many, or as a class for expanded clones.

j_call cdr3_length v_call clone_size d_call cdr3_nt cdr3_aa
TRBJ2-2 19 TRBV4-1 few TRBD2 TGCGCCAGCAGCCAACTGGGACTAGCGGGAGGCCGCGGCACCGGGGAGCTGTTTTTT CASSQLGLAGGRGTGELFF
TRBJ1-5 16 TRBV7-8 few - TGTGCCAGCAGCCGAGGGGCGATGGGTAGCAATCAGCCCCAGCATTTT CASSRGAMGSNQPQHF
TRBJ2-1 14 TRBV14 - - TGTGCCAGCAGCCAACCCGGGTCCTACAATGAGCAGTTCTTC CASSQPGSYNEQFF
TRBJ2-7 15 TRBV4-1 - - TGCGCCAGCAGCGAAAGAGGGACAAACCCCTACGAGCAGTACTTC CASSERGTNPYEQYF
TRBJ2-1 15 TRBV29-1 many TRBD1 TGCAGCGTTAGAGCGACAGGGTCCCCCGGGGATGAGCAGTTCTTC CSVRATGSPGDEQFF
TRBJ2-3 18 TRBV4-3 - TRBD2 TGCGCCAGCAGCCAAGAGCTAGCGGGAGGGGGATACACAGATACGCAGTATTTT CASSQELAGGGYTDTQYF
TRBJ2-2 15 TRBV10-3 - - TGTGCCATCAGCCCCCGGGACCCGAACACCGGGGAGCTGTTTTTT CAISPRDPNTGELFF
TRBJ1-4 18 TRBV6-5 many - TGTGCCAGCAGTTACGTTTCCATCGGGGGGAGAACTAATGAAAAACTGTTTTTT CASSYVSIGGRTNEKLFF
TRBJ2-6 15 TRBV5-1 few TRBD2 TGCGCCAGCAGCTTGAGCGGGACCGGGGCCAACGTCCTGACTTTC CASSLSGTGANVLTF
TRBJ1-2 14 TRBV14 few TRBD1 TGTGCCAGCAGCCAGTTGGGACAGGGCCATGGCTACACCTTC CASSQLGQGHGYTF
TRBJ2-1 15 TRBV2 - - TGTGCCAGCAGTCAAGGGGCTAGTTTATACAATGAGCAGTTCTTC CASSQGASLYNEQFF
TRBJ2-7 14 TRBV6-1 - - TGTGCCAGCAGTGAGGGACCAGCCTCCTACGAGCAGTACTTC CASSEGPASYEQYF
TRBJ1-6 14 TRBV30 - - TGTGCCTGGAGTGCCGGGACTGCTAATTCACCCCTCCACTTT CAWSAGTANSPLHF
TRBJ2-7 13 TRBV19 - - TGTGCCAGTAGTATCCCGGGATCCTACGAGCAGTACTTC CASSIPGSYEQYF
TRBJ1-5 14 TRBV12-3/TRBV12-4 - - TGTGCCAGCAGTCCCGGAGGGAACAATCAGCCCCAGCATTTT CASSPGGNNQPQHF
TRBJ1-4 15 TRBV20-1 many - TGCAGTGCTAGAGATTTTAAGATCGGATCCCAAAAACTGTTTTTT CSARDFKIGSQKLFF
TRBJ2-7 15 TRBV7-9 - - TGTGCCAGCAGCCGCCGGGACTTCAATCAGATCGAGCAGTACTTC CASSRRDFNQIEQYF
TRBJ2-7 15 TRBV9 - TRBD2 TGTGCCAGCAGCGTAGACGGGAGGGCCGGTGACGAGCAGTACTTC CASSVDGRAGDEQYF
TRBJ2-7 13 TRBV7-2 - - TGTGCCAGCAGCTTAGACGGCTTGGGCCAGCAGTACTTC CASSLDGLGQQYF
TRBJ2-7 16 TRBV7-9 few - TGTGCCAGCAGCTCCACAGGGAGGGGGCGAAGGCACGAGCAGTACTTC CASSSTGRGRRHEQYF
TRBJ1-5 14 TRBV6-5 few TRBD1 TGTGCCAGCAGTTCCGGGACAGGGCATCAGCCCCAGCATTTT CASSSGTGHQPQHF
TRBJ1-3 11 TRBV6-5 few - TGTGCCAGCAGGCAGGGTTACACCATATATTTT CASRQGYTIYF
TRBJ1-4 14 TRBV19 - TRBD1 TGTGCCAGTAGGCCGACAGGGGAGGATGAAAAACTGTTTTTT CASRPTGEDEKLFF
TRBJ1-4 15 TRBV6-1 many TRBD1 TGTGCCAGCAGTGCCGGGACAGGGAGTAATGAAAAACTGTTTTTT CASSAGTGSNEKLFF
TRBJ2-1 12 TRBV20-1 few - TGCAGTGCTAGAATAGCGTTCAATGAGCAGTTCTTC CSARIAFNEQFF
TRBJ2-6 18 TRBV11-2 - TRBD1 TGTGCCAGCAGCGTCAGGGGGCGCGGGTTGGCTGGGGCCAACGTCCTGACTTTC CASSVRGRGLAGANVLTF
TRBJ2-1 14 TRBV15 - TRBD2 TGTGCCACCAGTGGGCTAGCGGGCAACAATGAGCAGTTCTTC CATSGLAGNNEQFF
TRBJ1-6 12 TRBV3-1 few - TGTGCCAGCAGCCAACGTAGATCACCCCTCCACTTT CASSQRRSPLHF
TRBJ1-4 13 TRBV20-1 few - TGCAGTGCTTTGGACGGGACTAATGAAAAACTGTTTTTT CSALDGTNEKLFF
TRBJ2-3 18 TRBV4-1 - - TGCGCCAGCAGCCAAGTCGTAATTTCCGGACAGAACACAGATACGCAGTATTTT CASSQVVISGQNTDTQYF
TRBJ2-3 16 TRBV3-1 - - TGTGCCAGCAGCCACCGGTCGGCGCGGGAAACAGATACGCAGTATTTT CASSHRSARETDTQYF
TRBJ1-2 12 TRBV3-1 few - TGTGCCAGCAGCCCCCCCTTCCGGGACAAGACCTTC CASSPPFRDKTF
TRBJ1-2 14 TRBV6-1 many - TGTGCCAGCAGCACTATACAGGGTATCTATGGCTACACCTTC CASSTIQGIYGYTF
TRBJ2-1 20 TRBV7-8 few TRBD2 TGTGCCAGCAGCTTAGTTAGGGGACTAGCGGGAGCGTCCTACTACAATGAGCAGTTCTTC CASSLVRGLAGASYYNEQFF
TRBJ2-7 16 TRBV18 - TRBD2 TGTGCCAGCTCTCCCCTAGCGGGAGACGGTATCTACGAGCAGTACTTC CASSPLAGDGIYEQYF
TRBJ2-7 13 TRBV18 - - TGTGCCAGCTCAACTCTAGACGCATACCAGCAGTACTTC CASSTLDAYQQYF
TRBJ2-3 16 TRBV18 - TRBD2 TGTGCCAGCTCCTCTCCTAGCGGGCGAAGCACAGATACGCAGTATTTT CASSSPSGRSTDTQYF
TRBJ2-1 13 TRBV11-2 - - TGTGCCAGCAGCTTAGGGGGGAGTAGTGAGCAGTTCTTC CASSLGGSSEQFF
TRBJ2-1 16 TRBV7-8 - TRBD2 TGTGCCAGCAGCTTAAGTTGGCGGGAGCATTACAATGAGCAGTTCTTC CASSLSWREHYNEQFF
TRBJ2-3 13 TRBV12-3/TRBV12-4 few - TGTGCCAGCAGTTTATTTAGGGGAGATACGCAGTATTTT CASSLFRGDTQYF
TRBJ1-5 14 TRBV29-1 once TRBD1 TGCAGCGTGGCCGGGACAGGGTTGGGTCAGCCCCAGCATTTT CSVAGTGLGQPQHF
TRBJ1-3 14 TRBV18 - - TGTGCCAGCTCACCGACAGGAGCTGGAAACACCATATATTTT CASSPTGAGNTIYF
TRBJ2-7 17 TRBV20-1 - - TGCAGTGCTAGAGATTGGCTGGCAGGGATAGATTCCTACGAGCAGTACTTC CSARDWLAGIDSYEQYF
TRBJ2-5 15 TRBV5-1 few - TGCGCCAGCGGTCTGGACGGAAAGCTCAAAGAGACCCAGTACTTC CASGLDGKLKETQYF
TRBJ2-7 14 TRBV6-5 few - TGTGCCAGCAGTTTCAACTCAGGGTACTACGAGCAGTACTTC CASSFNSGYYEQYF
TRBJ1-5 15 TRBV12-3/TRBV12-4 few - TGTGCCAGCAGTTTGGACGGATTTAGCAATCAGCCCCAGCATTTT CASSLDGFSNQPQHF